This T cell receptor (beta chain) was sequenced in a study of blood T cells in healthy people across ages. Germline V gene data show CDR1 as SGHDT and CDR2 as YYEEEE. The CDR3 extends over 15 amino acids. The V end was cut by 2 bases, the J end by 4 bases, with 10 bases between. The second PCR ran about 6 to 12 cycles with a sample-barcoded 5' primer and J-beta primers. MiXCR, run by TCRdb on the 5' RACE reads, gives a single entry per CDR3 protein. The sample consists of hundreds of thousands of distinct CDR3 sequences, around 42% of them appearing once. There are a few counts of this clonotype. The chain employs TRBV5-6 and TRBJ2-6, with D maybe TRBD1 (6 bases). Sequencing was carried out using blood. The origin of this receptor is a man aged 55 to 70 in good health. For the CDR3, the DNA is TGTGCCAGCAGCTTTATGGGGACAGGGGCCAACGTCCTGACTTTC. This translates into CASSFMGTGANVLTF.